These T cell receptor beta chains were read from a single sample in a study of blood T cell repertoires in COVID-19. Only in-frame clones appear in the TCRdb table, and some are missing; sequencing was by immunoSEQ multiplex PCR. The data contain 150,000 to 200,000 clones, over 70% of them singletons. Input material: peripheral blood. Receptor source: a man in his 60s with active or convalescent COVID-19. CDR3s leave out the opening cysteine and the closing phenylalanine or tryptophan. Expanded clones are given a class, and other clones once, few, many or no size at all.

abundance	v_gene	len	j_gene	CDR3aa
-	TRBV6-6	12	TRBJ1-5	ASSYSDGNQPQH
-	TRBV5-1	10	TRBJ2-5	ASSARGETQY
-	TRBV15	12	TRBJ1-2	ATSRGRTGHGYT
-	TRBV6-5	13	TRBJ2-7	ASSLENGRYYEQY
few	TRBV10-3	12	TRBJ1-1	AIRRATWSAEAF
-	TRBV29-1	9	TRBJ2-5	SGLDWETQY
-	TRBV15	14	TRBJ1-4	ATSRGHRALREKLF
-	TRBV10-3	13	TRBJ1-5	AISPGGTPNQPQH
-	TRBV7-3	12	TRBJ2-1	ASSLPASGTKQF
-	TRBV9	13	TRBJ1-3	ASSVGGGNGNTIY
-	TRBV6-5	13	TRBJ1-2	ASTRTVQGAYGYT
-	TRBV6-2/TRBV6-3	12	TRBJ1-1	ASSYDRGNTEAF
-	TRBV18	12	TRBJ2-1	ASSPGLDRDEQF
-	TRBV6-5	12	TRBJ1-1	ASSRDFELAEAF
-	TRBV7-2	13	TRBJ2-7	ASSSELAGGGEQY
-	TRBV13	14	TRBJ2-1	ASIPPREGPYNEQF
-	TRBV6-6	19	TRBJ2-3	ASSRAPPGLAGGGGTDTQY
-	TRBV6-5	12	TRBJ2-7	ASSSGRRGYEQY
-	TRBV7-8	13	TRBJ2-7	ASSPWGGPYYEQY
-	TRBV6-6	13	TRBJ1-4	ASSWGQAINEKLF
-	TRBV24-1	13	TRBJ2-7	ATSVGGQGTYEQY
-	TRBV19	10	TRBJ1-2	ASSNRGGGYT
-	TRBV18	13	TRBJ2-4	ASSPSSGRQNIQY
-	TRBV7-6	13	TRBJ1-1	ASSPTVSMNTEAF
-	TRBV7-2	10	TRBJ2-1	ASSLGSREQF
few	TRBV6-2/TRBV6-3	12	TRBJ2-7	ASSYGTISYEQY
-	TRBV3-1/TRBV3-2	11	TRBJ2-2	ASSQQTAGELF
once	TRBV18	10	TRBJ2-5	ASSGAEETQY
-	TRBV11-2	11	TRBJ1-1	ASSGDLNTEAF
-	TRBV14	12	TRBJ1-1	ASSQVRGASGAF
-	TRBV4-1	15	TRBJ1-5	ASSLHGQGRSNQPQH
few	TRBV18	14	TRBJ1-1	ASSPPSVQGSTEAF
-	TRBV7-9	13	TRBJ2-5	ASSLLAGGGETQY
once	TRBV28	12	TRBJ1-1	ASRGTLPNTEAF
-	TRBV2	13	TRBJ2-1	ASRRLAGGVDEQF
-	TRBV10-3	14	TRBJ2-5	AISDTLRTGEETQY
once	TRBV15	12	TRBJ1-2	ATSRQTGNYGYT
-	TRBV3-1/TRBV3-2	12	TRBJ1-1	ASSQYPPTDEAF
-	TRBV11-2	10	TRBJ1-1	ASSLGRVGAF
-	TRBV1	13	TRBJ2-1	TSSGRGQGYNEQF
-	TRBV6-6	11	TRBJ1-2	ASSYSRVDGYT
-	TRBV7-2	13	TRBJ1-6	ASSPGQGRASPLH
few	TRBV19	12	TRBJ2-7	ASSNEGLSYEQY
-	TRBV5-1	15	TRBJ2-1	ASSLAPTSGLLSEQF
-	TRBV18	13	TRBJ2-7	ASSPGTSGNYEQY
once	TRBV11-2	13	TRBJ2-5	ASSLRWGERETQY
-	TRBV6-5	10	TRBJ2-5	ATRSSQGLWY
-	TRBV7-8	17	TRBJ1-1	ASSLASWSGLSMNTEAF
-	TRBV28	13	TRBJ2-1	ASSGGGISYNEQF
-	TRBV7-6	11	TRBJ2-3	ASSLGVGDTQY
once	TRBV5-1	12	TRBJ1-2	ASSLERGDYGYT
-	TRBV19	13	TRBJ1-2	ASSPRTGGYYGYT
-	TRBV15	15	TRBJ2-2	ATSRDVAGVVTGELF
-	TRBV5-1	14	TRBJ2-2	ASSFLAGGNTGELF
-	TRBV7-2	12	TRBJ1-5	ASSLNRGYQPQH
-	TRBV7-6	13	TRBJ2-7	ASSQSGTRGGEQY
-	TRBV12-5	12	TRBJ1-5	ASGPGQGNQPQH